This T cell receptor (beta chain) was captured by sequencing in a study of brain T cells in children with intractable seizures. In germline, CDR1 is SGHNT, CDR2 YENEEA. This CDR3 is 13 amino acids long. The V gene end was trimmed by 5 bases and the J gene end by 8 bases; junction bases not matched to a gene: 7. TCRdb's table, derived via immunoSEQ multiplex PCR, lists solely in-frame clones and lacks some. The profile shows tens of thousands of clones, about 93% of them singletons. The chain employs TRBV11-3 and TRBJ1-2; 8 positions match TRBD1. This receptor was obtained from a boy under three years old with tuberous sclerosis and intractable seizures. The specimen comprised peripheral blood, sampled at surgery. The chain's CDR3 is CASSAGTGLGYTF. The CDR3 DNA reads TGTGCCAGCAGCGCCGGGACAGGACTGGGCTACACCTTC. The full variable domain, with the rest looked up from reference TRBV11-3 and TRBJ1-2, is EAGVVQSPRYKIIEKKQPVAFWCNPISGHNTLYWYLQNLGQGPELLIRYENEEAVDDSQLPKDRFSAERLKGVDSTLKIQPAELGDSAVYLCASSAGTGLGYTFGSGTRLTVV.